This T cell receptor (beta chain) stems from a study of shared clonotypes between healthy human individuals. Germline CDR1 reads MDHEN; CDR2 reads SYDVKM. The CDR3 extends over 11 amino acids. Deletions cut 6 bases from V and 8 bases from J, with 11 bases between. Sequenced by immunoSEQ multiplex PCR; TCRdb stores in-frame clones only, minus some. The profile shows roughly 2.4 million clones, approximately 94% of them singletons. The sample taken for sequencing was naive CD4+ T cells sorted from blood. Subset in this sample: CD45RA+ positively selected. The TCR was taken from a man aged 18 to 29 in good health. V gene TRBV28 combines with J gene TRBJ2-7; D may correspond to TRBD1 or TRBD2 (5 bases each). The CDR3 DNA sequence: TGTGCCAGCAGCTACTCGGGGCAGCAGTACTTC. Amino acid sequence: CASSYSGQQYF.